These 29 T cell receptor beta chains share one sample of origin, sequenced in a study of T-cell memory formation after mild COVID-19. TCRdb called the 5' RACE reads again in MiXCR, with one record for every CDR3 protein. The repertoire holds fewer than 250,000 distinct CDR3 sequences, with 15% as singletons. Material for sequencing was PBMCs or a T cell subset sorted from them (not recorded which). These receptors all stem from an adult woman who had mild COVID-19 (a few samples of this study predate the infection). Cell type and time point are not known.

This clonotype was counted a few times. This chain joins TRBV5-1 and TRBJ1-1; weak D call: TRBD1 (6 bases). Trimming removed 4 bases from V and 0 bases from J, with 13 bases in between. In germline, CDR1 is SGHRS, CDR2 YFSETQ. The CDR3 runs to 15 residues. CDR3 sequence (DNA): TGCGCCAGCAGCCCTAGGACAGACCTGAACACTGAAGCTTTCTTT. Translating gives CASSPRTDLNTEAFF.

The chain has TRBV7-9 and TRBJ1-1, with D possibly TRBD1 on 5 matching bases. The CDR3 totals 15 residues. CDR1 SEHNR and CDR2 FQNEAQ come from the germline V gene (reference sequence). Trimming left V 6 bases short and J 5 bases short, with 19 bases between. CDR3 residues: CASRHIEGSGTEAFF. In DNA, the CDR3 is TGTGCCAGCAGACACATAGAGGGGAGCGGTACTGAAGCTTTCTTT.

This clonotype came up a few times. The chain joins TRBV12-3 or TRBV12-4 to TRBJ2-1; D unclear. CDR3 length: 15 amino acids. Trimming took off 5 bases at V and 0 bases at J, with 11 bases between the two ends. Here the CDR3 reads CASSQAPSSYNEQFF. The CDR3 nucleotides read TGTGCCAGCAGTCAGGCCCCCAGCTCCTACAATGAGCAGTTCTTC.

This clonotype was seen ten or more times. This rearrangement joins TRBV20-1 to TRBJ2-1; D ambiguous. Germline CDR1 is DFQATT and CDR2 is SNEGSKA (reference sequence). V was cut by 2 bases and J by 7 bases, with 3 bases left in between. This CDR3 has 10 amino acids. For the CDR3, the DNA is TGCAGTGCTAGACCGAATGAGCAGTTCTTC. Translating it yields CSARPNEQFF.

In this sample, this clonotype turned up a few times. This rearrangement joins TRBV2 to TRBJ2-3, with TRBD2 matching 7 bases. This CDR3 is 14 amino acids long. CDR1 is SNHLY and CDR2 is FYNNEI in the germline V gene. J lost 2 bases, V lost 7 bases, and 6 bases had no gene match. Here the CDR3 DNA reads TGTGCCAGCAAATTAAGCGGGAACACAGATACGCAGTATTTT. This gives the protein CASKLSGNTDTQYF.

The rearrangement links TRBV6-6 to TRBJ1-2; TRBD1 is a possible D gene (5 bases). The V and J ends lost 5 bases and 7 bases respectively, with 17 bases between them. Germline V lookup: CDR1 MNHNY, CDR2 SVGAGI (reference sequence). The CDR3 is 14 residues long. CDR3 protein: CASSTTAGSSGYTF. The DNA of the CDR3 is TGTGCCAGCAGTACGACAGCAGGGTCTTCTGGCTACACCTTC.

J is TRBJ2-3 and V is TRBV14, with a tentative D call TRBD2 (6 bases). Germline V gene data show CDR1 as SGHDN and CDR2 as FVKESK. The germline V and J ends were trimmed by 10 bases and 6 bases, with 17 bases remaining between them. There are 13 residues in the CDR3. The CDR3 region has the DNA TGTGCCAACCGGACTACGCCGCCGGATACGCAGTATTTT. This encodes CANRTTPPDTQYF.

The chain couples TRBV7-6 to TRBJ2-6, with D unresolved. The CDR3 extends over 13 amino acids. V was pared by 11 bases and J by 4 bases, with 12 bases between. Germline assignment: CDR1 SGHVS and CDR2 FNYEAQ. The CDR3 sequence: CAGWGPGANVLTF. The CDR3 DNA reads TGTGCCGGATGGGGTCCCGGGGCCAACGTCCTGACTTTC.

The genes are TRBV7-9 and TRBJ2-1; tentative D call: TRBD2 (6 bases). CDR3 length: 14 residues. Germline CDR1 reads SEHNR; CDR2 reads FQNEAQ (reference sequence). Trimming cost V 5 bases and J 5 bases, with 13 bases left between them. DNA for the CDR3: TGTGCCAGCAGCCGGGACGGGGGAGACAATGAGCAGTTCTTC. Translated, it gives CASSRDGGDNEQFF.

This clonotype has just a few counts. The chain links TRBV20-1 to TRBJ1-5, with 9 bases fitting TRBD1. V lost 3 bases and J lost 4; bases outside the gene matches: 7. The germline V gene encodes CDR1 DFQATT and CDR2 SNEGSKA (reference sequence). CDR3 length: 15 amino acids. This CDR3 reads CSASPTGTGNQPQHF. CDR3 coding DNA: TGCAGTGCTAGTCCTACCGGGACAGGGAATCAGCCCCAGCATTTT.

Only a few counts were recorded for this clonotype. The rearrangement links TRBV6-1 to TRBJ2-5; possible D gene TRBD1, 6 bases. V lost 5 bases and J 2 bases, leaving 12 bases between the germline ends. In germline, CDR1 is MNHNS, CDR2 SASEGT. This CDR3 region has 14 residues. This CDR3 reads CASSWSTGQETQYF. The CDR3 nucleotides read TGTGCCAGCAGTTGGTCGACAGGACAAGAGACCCAGTACTTC.

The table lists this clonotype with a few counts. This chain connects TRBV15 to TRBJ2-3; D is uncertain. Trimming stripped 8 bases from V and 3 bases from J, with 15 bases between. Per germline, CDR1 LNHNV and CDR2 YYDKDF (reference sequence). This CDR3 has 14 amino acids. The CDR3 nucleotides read TGTGCCACCCGTTTTGGTGGCTCGACAGATACGCAGTATTTT. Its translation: CATRFGGSTDTQYF.

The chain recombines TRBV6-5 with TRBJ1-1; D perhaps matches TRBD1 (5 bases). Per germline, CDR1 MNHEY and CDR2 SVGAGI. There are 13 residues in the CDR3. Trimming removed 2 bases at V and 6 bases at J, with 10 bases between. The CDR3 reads CASSYARVSEAFF. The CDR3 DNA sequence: TGTGCCAGCAGTTACGCCAGGGTCTCTGAAGCTTTCTTT.

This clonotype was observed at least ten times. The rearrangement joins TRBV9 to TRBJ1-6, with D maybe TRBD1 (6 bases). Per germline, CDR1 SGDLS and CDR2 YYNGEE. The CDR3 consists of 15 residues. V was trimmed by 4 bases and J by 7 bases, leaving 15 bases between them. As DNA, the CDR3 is TGTGCCAGCAGCCCGCAGACAGGTTTGAATTCACCCCTCCACTTT. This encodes CASSPQTGLNSPLHF.

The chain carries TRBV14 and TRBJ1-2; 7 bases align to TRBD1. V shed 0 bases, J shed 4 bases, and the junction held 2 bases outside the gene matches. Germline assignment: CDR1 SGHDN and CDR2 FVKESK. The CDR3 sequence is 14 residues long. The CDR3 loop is CASSQERQGYGYTF. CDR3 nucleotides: TGTGCCAGCAGCCAAGAGCGACAGGGCTATGGCTACACCTTC.

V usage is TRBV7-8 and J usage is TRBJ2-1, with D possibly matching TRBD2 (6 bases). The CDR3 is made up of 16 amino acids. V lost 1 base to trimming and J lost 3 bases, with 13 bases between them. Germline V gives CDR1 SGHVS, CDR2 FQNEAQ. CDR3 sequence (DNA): TGTGCCAGCAGCTTAGAGGGCGGAGGGGTCTACAATGAGCAGTTCTTC. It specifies CASSLEGGGVYNEQFF.

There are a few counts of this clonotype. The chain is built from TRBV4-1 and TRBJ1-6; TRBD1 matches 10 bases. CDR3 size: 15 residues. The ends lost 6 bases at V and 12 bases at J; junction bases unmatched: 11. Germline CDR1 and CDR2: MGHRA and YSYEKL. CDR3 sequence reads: CASRTLGTGVEPLHF. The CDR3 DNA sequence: TGCGCCAGCAGGACTCTTGGGACAGGGGTTGAACCCCTCCACTTT.

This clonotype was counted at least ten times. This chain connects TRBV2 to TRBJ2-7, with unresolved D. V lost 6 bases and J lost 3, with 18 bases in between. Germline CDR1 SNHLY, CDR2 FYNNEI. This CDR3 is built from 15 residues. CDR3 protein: CASRKELNQVYEQYF. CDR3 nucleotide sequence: TGTGCCAGCAGGAAGGAACTTAACCAAGTCTACGAGCAGTACTTC.

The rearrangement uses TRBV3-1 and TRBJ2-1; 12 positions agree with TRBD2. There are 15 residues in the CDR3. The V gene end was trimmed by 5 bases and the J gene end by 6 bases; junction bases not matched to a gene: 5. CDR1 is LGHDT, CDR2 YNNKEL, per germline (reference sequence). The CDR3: CASSFTSGGSNEQFF. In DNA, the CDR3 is TGTGCCAGCAGCTTCACTAGCGGGGGGAGCAATGAGCAGTTCTTC.

CDR3 region: CALRYTGKLFF. CDR3 in DNA: TGTGCCCTCCGTTATACAGGGAAGCTGTTTTTT. This chain uses TRBV30 with TRBJ1-4; D is perhaps TRBD1 (6 bases). This CDR3 has 11 residues. From germline, CDR1 is GTSNPN and CDR2 SVGIG (reference sequence). The germline V and J ends were trimmed by 8 bases and 14 bases, with 18 bases remaining between them.

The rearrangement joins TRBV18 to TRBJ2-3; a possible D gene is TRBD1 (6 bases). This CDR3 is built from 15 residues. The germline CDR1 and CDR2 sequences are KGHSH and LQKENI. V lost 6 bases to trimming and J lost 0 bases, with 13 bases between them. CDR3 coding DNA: TGTGCCAGCTCCAAGGGGGACCTAAGCACAGATACGCAGTATTTT. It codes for CASSKGDLSTDTQYF. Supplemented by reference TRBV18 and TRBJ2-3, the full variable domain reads NAGVMQNPRHLVRRRGQEARLRCSPMKGHSHVYWYRQLPEEGLKFMVYLQKENIIDESGMPKERFSAEFPKEGPSILRIQQVVRGDSAAYFCASSKGDLSTDTQYFGPGTRLTVL.

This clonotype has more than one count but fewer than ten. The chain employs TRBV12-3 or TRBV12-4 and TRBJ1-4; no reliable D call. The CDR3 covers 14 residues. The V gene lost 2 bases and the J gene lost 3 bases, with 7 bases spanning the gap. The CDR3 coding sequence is TGTGCCAGCAGTTTAAGGCAGTCTAATGAAAAACTGTTTTTT. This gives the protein CASSLRQSNEKLFF.

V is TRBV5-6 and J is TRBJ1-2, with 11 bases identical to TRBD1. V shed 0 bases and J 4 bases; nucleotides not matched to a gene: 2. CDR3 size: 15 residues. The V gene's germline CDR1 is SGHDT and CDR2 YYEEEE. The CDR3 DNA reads TGTGCCAGCAGCTTGGGGACAGGGGGCGCCTATGGCTACACCTTC. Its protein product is CASSLGTGGAYGYTF.

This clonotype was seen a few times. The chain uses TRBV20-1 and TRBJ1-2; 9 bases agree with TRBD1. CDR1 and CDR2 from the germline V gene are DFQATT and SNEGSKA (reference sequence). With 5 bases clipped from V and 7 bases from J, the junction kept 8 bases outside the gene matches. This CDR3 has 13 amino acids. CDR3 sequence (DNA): TGCAGTGCTTCCGGGACAGGGAAAGGTGGCTACACCTTC. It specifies CSASGTGKGGYTF.

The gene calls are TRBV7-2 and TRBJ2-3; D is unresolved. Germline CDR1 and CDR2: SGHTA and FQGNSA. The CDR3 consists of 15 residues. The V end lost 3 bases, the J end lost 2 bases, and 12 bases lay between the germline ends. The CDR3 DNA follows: TGTGCCAGCAGCTTGCCCATCCGGCTCACAGATACGCAGTATTTT. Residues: CASSLPIRLTDTQYF.

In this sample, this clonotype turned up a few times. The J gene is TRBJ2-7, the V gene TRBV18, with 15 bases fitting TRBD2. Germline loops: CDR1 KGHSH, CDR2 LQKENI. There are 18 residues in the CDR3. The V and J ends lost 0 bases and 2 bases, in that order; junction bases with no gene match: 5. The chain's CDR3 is CASSPPGLAGGKPYEQYF. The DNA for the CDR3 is TGTGCCAGCTCACCACCCGGACTAGCGGGAGGGAAACCCTACGAGCAGTACTTC.

Here the CDR3 DNA reads TGTGCCAGCAGCCTGTTTGGACTAGCGGGGCCTACAGATACGCAGTATTTT. Its protein is CASSLFGLAGPTDTQYF. The rearrangement uses TRBV7-2 and TRBJ2-3, with 12 bases lining up with TRBD2. CDR1 and CDR2 from the germline V gene are SGHTA and FQGNSA. The junction had 9 bases not matched to a gene; V was cut back by 5 bases and J by 3 bases. The CDR3 length is 17 residues.

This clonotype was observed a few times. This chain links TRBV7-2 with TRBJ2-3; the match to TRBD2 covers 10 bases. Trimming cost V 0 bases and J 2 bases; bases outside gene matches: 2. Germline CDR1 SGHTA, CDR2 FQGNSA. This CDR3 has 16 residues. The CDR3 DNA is TGTGCCAGCAGCTTAGCCGGACTAGCGGTCACAGATACGCAGTATTTT. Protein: CASSLAGLAVTDTQYF.

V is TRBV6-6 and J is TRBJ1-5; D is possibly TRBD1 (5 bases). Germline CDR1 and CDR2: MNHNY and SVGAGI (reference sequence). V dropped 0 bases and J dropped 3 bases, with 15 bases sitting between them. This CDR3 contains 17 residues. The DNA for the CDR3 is TGTGCCAGCAGTTACTCGCATGCGGGGCCGGTCAATCAGCCCCAGCATTTT. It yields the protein CASSYSHAGPVNQPQHF.